These 6 T cell receptor beta chains originate from one sample sequenced in a study of EBV T-cell therapy then PD-1 blockade in nasopharyngeal carcinoma. The treatment: AdE1-LMPpoly-expanded autologous EBV-specific T-cell therapy followed by anti-PD-1 nivolumab. The antigens these receptors bind are not known. The data were produced by immunoSEQ multiplex PCR, yet TCRdb's version contains in-frame clones alone and is incomplete. Of roughly 21,000 clones listed, over 70% were seen once; the top ten hold around 29%. The sample in question was CD8+ T cells from blood, obtained at roughly day 65 from a patient whose treatment included autologous EBV-specific T cells and nivolumab. Source of these receptors: a man aged 40-55 years with nasopharyngeal carcinoma.

This chain uses TRBV6-1 with TRBJ1-2; D remains unclear. V dropped 0 bases and J dropped 4 bases, with 9 bases sitting between them. The germline CDR1 and CDR2 sequences are MNHNS and SASEGT. There are 14 residues in the CDR3. CDR3 sequence (DNA): TGTGCCAGCAGTGAAGCGTTGGAGATCTATGGCTACACCTTC. Amino acids: CASSEALEIYGYTF.

The rearrangement uses TRBV29-1 and TRBJ1-5; maybe TRBD1 (6 bases). The germline V gene encodes CDR1 SQVTM and CDR2 ANQGSEA. Trimming pared 5 bases from V and 2 bases from J, leaving 19 bases between. CDR3 length: 16 amino acids. CDR3 nucleotide sequence: TGCAGCGTTACTTGGACAGCCCAGTGGGGCAATCAGCCCCAGCATTTT. Translation: CSVTWTAQWGNQPQHF.

The rearrangement uses TRBV2 and TRBJ2-1; 7 nucleotides agree with TRBD2. The CDR3 runs 14 residues. V was pared by 3 bases and J by 7 bases, with 6 bases of the junction left unmatched. CDR1 is SNHLY and CDR2 is FYNNEI in the germline V gene. The CDR3 reads CASSDETSRNEQFF. Here the CDR3 DNA reads TGTGCCAGCAGTGACGAGACTAGCAGAAATGAGCAGTTCTTC. The variable domain in full, completed from reference TRBV2 and TRBJ2-1, reads EPEVTQTPSHQVTQMGQEVILRCVPISNHLYFYWYRQILGQKVEFLVSFYNNEISEKSEIFDDQFSVERPDGSNFTLKIRSTKLEDSAMYFCASSDETSRNEQFFGPGTRLTVL.

The chain employs TRBV6-1 and TRBJ2-7; D tentatively reads TRBD1 or TRBD2 (5 bases each). V was trimmed by 1 base and J by 6 bases, leaving 13 bases between them. Germline V gene sequence: CDR1 MNHNS, CDR2 SASEGT. The CDR3 is 14 residues long. CDR3 sequence reads: CASSEGWDRSEQYF. The CDR3 DNA follows: TGTGCCAGCAGTGAAGGTTGGGACCGCTCCGAGCAGTACTTC.

This chain joins TRBV27 and TRBJ2-1; D tentatively fits TRBD1 or TRBD2 (6 bases each). Germline CDR1 is MNHEY and CDR2 is SMNVEV (reference sequence). The length of the CDR3 is 15 residues. The germline V and J ends were trimmed by 7 bases and 0 bases, with 13 bases remaining between them. The CDR3 here is CASTLGGPSYNEQFF. The CDR3 DNA reads TGTGCCAGCACCCTCGGGGGCCCCTCCTACAATGAGCAGTTCTTC.

The V and J genes are TRBV2 and TRBJ2-3, with D uncertain. The CDR3 length is 15 residues. Per the germline V gene, CDR1 is SNHLY and CDR2 is FYNNEI. V lost 4 bases, J lost 1 base, and 12 bases lay in between. DNA for the CDR3: TGTGCCAGCAGTGGGGTGTCACGGGGCACAGATACGCAGTATTTT. It specifies CASSGVSRGTDTQYF.